The 29 T cell receptor beta chains presented below share a single source sample, sequenced in a study of cytomegalovirus exposure and HLA in healthy donors. PCR involved 60 Vbeta and 13 Jbeta primers. Measured with immunoSEQ multiplex PCR; TCRdb has only the in-frame clones, and not every one. The sample shows about 200,000 clones, 70% to 90% of them seen only once. The sample taken for sequencing was PBMCs. These TCRs come from a woman in her thirties in good health and CMV-seronegative.

The table lists this clone with a few counts. The chain recombines TRBV9 with TRBJ2-1; the D is unclear. V was pared by 0 bases and J by 3 bases, with 13 bases between. This CDR3 has 16 amino acids. The germline gives CDR1 SGDLS, CDR2 YYNGEE. CDR3 in amino acids: CASSVDPITVYNEQFF. As DNA, the CDR3 is TGTGCCAGCAGCGTAGATCCTATTACCGTCTACAATGAGCAGTTCTTC.

The V and J genes are TRBV5-6 and TRBJ2-7; weak D call: TRBD1 (5 bases). V was clipped by 2 bases and J by 3 bases, with 9 bases between them. This CDR3 region has 13 residues. Germline CDR1 and CDR2: SGHDT and YYEEEE. CDR3 DNA sequence: TGTGCCAGCAGCTTACGCAGGGTCTACGAGCAGTACTTC. Its translation is CASSLRRVYEQYF.

The chain is built from TRBV6-5 and TRBJ1-2, with D unclear. Trimming removed 4 bases at V and 8 bases at J, with 8 bases between. Per germline, CDR1 MNHEY and CDR2 SVGAGI. The CDR3 runs 11 residues. In DNA form, the CDR3 reads TGTGCCAGCAGTTCCCTCGGGGGCTACACCTTC. Amino acid sequence: CASSSLGGYTF.

The rearrangement joins TRBV5-4 to TRBJ1-2; TRBD1 matches 8 bases. CDR1 is SGHNT, CDR2 YYREEE, per germline (reference sequence). This CDR3 is built from 15 residues. With 5 bases clipped from V and 4 bases from J, the junction kept 10 bases outside the gene matches. This chain's CDR3 is CASRDAGGPSYGYTF. In DNA form, the CDR3 reads TGTGCCAGCAGGGATGCAGGGGGCCCAAGCTATGGCTACACCTTC.

This chain connects TRBV5-4 to TRBJ2-2; the match to TRBD2 covers 16 bases. V lost 3 bases to trimming and J lost 4 bases; unmatched junction nucleotides: 3. CDR1 SGHNT and CDR2 YYREEE come from the germline V gene (reference sequence). This CDR3 contains 17 residues. For the CDR3, the DNA is TGTGCCAGCAGCTCCGGGACTAGCGGGAGGGGCACCGGGGAGCTGTTTTTT. It encodes CASSSGTSGRGTGELFF.

This clone has a handful of counts. The gene calls are TRBV11-2 and TRBJ2-1; 13 bases align to TRBD2. Germline CDR1 SGHAT, CDR2 FQNNGV. This CDR3 contains 16 residues. Trimming at V came to 6 bases and at J to 7 bases, leaving 9 bases not matched to a gene. The chain's CDR3 is CASSPRLAGGWNEQFF. As DNA, the CDR3 is TGTGCCAGCAGTCCCAGACTAGCGGGAGGATGGAATGAGCAGTTCTTC.

The chain uses TRBV10-3 and TRBJ2-1, with TRBD2 identical over 8 bases. The CDR3 loop spans 15 amino acids. The V gene's germline CDR1 is ENHRY and CDR2 SYGVKD. The junction had 10 bases not matched to a gene; V was cut back by 6 bases and J by 6 bases. As DNA, the CDR3 is TGTGCCATCAGGAAAACTAGCGGAGGAAGCAATGAGCAGTTCTTC. It is translated as CAIRKTSGGSNEQFF.

The chain employs TRBV10-3 and TRBJ2-5; unclear D gene. The CDR3 length is 12 residues. Trimming shortened V by 3 bases and J by 0 bases, and 2 bases separated the two germline ends. CDR1 and CDR2 (germline): ENHRY, SYGVKD. The CDR3: CAISDNQETQYF. In DNA form, the CDR3 reads TGTGCCATCAGTGACAACCAAGAGACCCAGTACTTC.

The V gene is TRBV2, the J gene TRBJ2-5; 7 nucleotides align to TRBD1. Germline V gene lookup returns CDR1 SNHLY and CDR2 FYNNEI. There are 11 residues in the CDR3. V was pared by 8 bases and J by 4 bases, with 1 base of the junction left unmatched. CDR3: CASGQVETQYF. CDR3 DNA sequence: TGTGCCAGCGGACAGGTAGAGACCCAGTACTTC.

In nucleotides, the CDR3 is TGCAGCGTTGTGAATGCCGGACACACAGATACGCAGTATTTT. Protein product: CSVVNAGHTDTQYF. The V and J genes are TRBV29-1 and TRBJ2-3; TRBD1 is a possible D gene (5 bases). The CDR3 length is 14 residues. Germline CDR1 and CDR2: SQVTM and ANQGSEA. V gave up 4 bases and J gave up 2 bases, with 13 bases separating them.

With regard to this clone: Within the sample, other DNA sequences also encode this same CDR3. The chain recombines TRBV5-1 with TRBJ1-3; D ambiguous. Trimming removed 0 bases at V and 4 bases at J, with 8 bases between. In germline, CDR1 is SGHRS, CDR2 YFSETQ. The CDR3 runs to 14 residues. The CDR3 region is CASSLAGDGNTIYF. The CDR3 nucleotides read TGCGCCAGCAGCTTGGCGGGAGACGGAAACACCATATATTTT.

The V and J genes are TRBV5-1 and TRBJ1-2; 7 bases are shared with TRBD1. The germline V gene has CDR1 SGHRS and CDR2 YFSETQ. This CDR3 has 15 residues. Trimming removed 4 bases from V and 0 bases from J; junction bases left unmatched: 6. In nucleotides, the CDR3 is TGCGCCAGCAGCCTGACCGGGACAGCTAACTATGGCTACACCTTC. Amino acids: CASSLTGTANYGYTF.

The chain couples TRBV27 to TRBJ2-1; maybe TRBD1 (6 bases). CDR3 size: 16 residues. V lost 3 bases and J 4 bases, leaving 16 bases between the germline ends. Germline V gene data show CDR1 as MNHEY and CDR2 as SMNVEV (reference sequence). The DNA of the CDR3 is TGTGCCAGCAGTTTCAGTTGGCAGGGGCCTTACAATGAGCAGTTCTTC. Its protein product is CASSFSWQGPYNEQFF.

CDR3 region: CASSLGRRGTYNEQFF. The CDR3 nucleotides are TGTGCCAGCAGCTTAGGTCGTCGGGGTACTTACAATGAGCAGTTCTTC. This sequence joins TRBV7-9 and TRBJ2-1; maybe TRBD2 (5 bases). Germline V gene data show CDR1 as SEHNR and CDR2 as FQNEAQ (reference sequence). The length of the CDR3 is 16 residues. V lost 1 base to trimming and J lost 4 bases, with 14 bases between them.

This clone has only one observation. The chain couples TRBV7-8 to TRBJ1-1; D gene unclear. Between the trimmed V and J ends, which lost 6 bases and 5 bases, there was a span of 13 bases. This CDR3 has 13 residues. Germline V lookup: CDR1 SGHVS, CDR2 FQNEAQ. The DNA of the CDR3 is TGTGCCAGCAGTTATCCCGGGAAAACTGAAGCTTTCTTT. Its translation: CASSYPGKTEAFF.

This chain connects TRBV2 to TRBJ2-1, with 10 bases lining up with TRBD2. The CDR3 covers 16 residues. J lost 7 bases, V lost 3 bases, and 9 bases had no gene match. Germline lookup yields CDR1 SNHLY and CDR2 FYNNEI. This chain's CDR3 is CASSDFLAGVRNEQFF. CDR3 in DNA: TGTGCCAGCAGTGACTTCCTAGCGGGAGTACGAAATGAGCAGTTCTTC.

V usage is TRBV2 and J usage is TRBJ1-4; possibly TRBD1 for D (6 bases). There are 14 residues in the CDR3. Trimming left V 6 bases short and J 10 bases short, with 18 bases between. Germline V gene lookup returns CDR1 SNHLY and CDR2 FYNNEI. The CDR3 DNA sequence: TGTGCCAGCAGCCCCGGGACACCATGGGGAAAACTGTTTTTT. The encoded protein is CASSPGTPWGKLFF. The variable domain in full, completed from reference TRBV2 and TRBJ1-4, reads EPEVTQTPSHQVTQMGQEVILRCVPISNHLYFYWYRQILGQKVEFLVSFYNNEISEKSEIFDDQFSVERPDGSNFTLKIRSTKLEDSAMYFCASSPGTPWGKLFFGSGTQLSVL.

This chain joins TRBV7-6 and TRBJ2-1; TRBD1 aligns across 9 bases. The germline gives CDR1 SGHVS, CDR2 FNYEAQ. This CDR3 spans 17 amino acids. The trim removed 5 bases at V and 8 bases at J, leaving 16 bases unmatched. In nucleotides, the CDR3 is TGTGCCAGCAGCCCCAAACGGCCACGGGACAGGGACCATGAGCAGTTCTTC. This sequence encodes CASSPKRPRDRDHEQFF.

The chain combines TRBV7-6 with TRBJ2-1; TRBD2 agrees at 8 bases. Germline CDR1 reads SGHVS; CDR2 reads FNYEAQ. J was trimmed by 2 bases and V by 3 bases; bases with no gene match: 3. The length of the CDR3 is 15 residues. DNA of the CDR3: TGTGCCAGCAGCTTCGTAGCGGGGCCCTACAATGAGCAGTTCTTC. Translation: CASSFVAGPYNEQFF. The variable domain in full, completed from reference TRBV7-6 and TRBJ2-1, reads GAGVSQSPRYKVTKRGQDVALRCDPISGHVSLYWYRQALGQGPEFLTYFNYEAQQDKSGLPNDRFSAERPEGSISTLTIQRTEQRDSAMYRCASSFVAGPYNEQFFGPGTRLTVL.

This chain links TRBV11-2 with TRBJ2-2, with D perhaps matching TRBD2 (5 bases). V was clipped by 6 bases and J by 0 bases, with 17 bases between them. CDR3 length: 17 residues. Germline loops: CDR1 SGHAT, CDR2 FQNNGV. CDR3 coding DNA: TGTGCCAGCAGACCGAACCTTGGCGGGCCGAACACCGGGGAGCTGTTTTTT. This translates into CASRPNLGGPNTGELFF.

The chain has TRBV1 and TRBJ2-7; TRBD2, the table's D call, lacks a check against the DNA. TRBV1 represents a pseudogene. This CDR3 has 19 amino acids. CDR3 in amino acids: CTSSQESSPTSGGPYEQYF. The CDR3 DNA reads TGCACCAGCAGCCAAGAATCCTCTCCAACTAGCGGGGGCCCCTACGAGCAGTACTTC.

The chain employs TRBV27 and TRBJ2-2; the D gene is possibly TRBD2 (6 bases). V lost 0 bases and J lost 9, with 17 bases in between. There are 16 residues in the CDR3. Germline CDR1 and CDR2: MNHEY and SMNVEV (reference sequence). Here the CDR3 reads CASSLSAGLLPRELFF. CDR3 nucleotides: TGTGCCAGCAGTTTATCGGCGGGATTACTACCGCGGGAGCTGTTTTTT.

The V and J genes are TRBV6-1 and TRBJ2-2; possibly TRBD2 for D (6 bases). Germline CDR1 MNHNS, CDR2 SASEGT. V dropped 5 bases and J dropped 7 bases, with 8 bases sitting between them. This CDR3 is built from 12 residues. The CDR3 sequence is CASSTSLGELFF. In DNA, the CDR3 is TGTGCCAGCAGTACTAGCCTCGGGGAGCTGTTTTTT.

About this clone: The sample carries other DNA sequences with the same CDR3. The chain carries TRBV28 and TRBJ1-1; TRBD1 is a possible D gene (5 bases). The CDR3 totals 12 residues. V was trimmed by 6 bases and J by 3 bases, leaving 8 bases between them. In germline, CDR1 is MDHEN, CDR2 SYDVKM. CDR3 loop: CASSQGYTEAFF. CDR3 sequence (DNA): TGTGCCAGCAGCCAGGGTTACACTGAAGCTTTCTTT.

The CDR3: CATSRDFSQSFNYGYTF. In DNA, the CDR3 is TGTGCCACCAGCAGAGATTTTTCACAGTCCTTCAACTATGGCTACACCTTC. The genes are TRBV15 and TRBJ1-2, with D unresolved. The germline CDR1 and CDR2 sequences are LNHNV and YYDKDF (reference sequence). The CDR3 is 17 residues long. Trimming left V 0 bases short and J 2 bases short, with 16 bases between.

This clone appeared once. The chain carries TRBV28 and TRBJ2-3; D is ambiguous. V lost 4 bases and J 0 bases, leaving 8 bases between the germline ends. The CDR3 sequence is 14 residues long. Germline values: CDR1 MDHEN, CDR2 SYDVKM. CDR3 sequence reads: CASSWAASTDTQYF. The CDR3 region has the DNA TGTGCCAGCAGTTGGGCAGCTAGCACAGATACGCAGTATTTT.

The chain links TRBV19 to TRBJ1-5; no reliable D call. Germline loops: CDR1 LNHDA, CDR2 SQIVND (reference sequence). This CDR3 comprises 12 residues. V gave up 7 bases and J gave up 4 bases, with 8 bases separating them. In DNA form, the CDR3 reads TGTGCCAGTACGAACAGAAATCAGCCCCAGCATTTT. Protein sequence: CASTNRNQPQHF.

This clone showed up just a few times. Written as DNA, the CDR3 is TGTGCCAGCAGTTTGACAGGGGTAACTGGAAACACCATATATTTT. It codes for CASSLTGVTGNTIYF. The V gene is TRBV28, the J gene TRBJ1-3; 8 nucleotides align to TRBD1. J gave up 2 bases and V 3 bases, and 3 bases lay outside the gene matches. The V gene's germline CDR1 is MDHEN and CDR2 SYDVKM. The CDR3 contains 15 residues.

The genes are TRBV6-1 and TRBJ2-1, with 7 bases that match TRBD2. CDR3 size: 15 residues. V lost 4 bases and J lost 5; bases outside the gene matches: 8. In germline, CDR1 is MNHNS, CDR2 SASEGT. The CDR3 loop is CASSGPQGGDNEQFF. The DNA for the CDR3 is TGTGCCAGCAGTGGCCCCCAGGGAGGGGACAATGAGCAGTTCTTC.